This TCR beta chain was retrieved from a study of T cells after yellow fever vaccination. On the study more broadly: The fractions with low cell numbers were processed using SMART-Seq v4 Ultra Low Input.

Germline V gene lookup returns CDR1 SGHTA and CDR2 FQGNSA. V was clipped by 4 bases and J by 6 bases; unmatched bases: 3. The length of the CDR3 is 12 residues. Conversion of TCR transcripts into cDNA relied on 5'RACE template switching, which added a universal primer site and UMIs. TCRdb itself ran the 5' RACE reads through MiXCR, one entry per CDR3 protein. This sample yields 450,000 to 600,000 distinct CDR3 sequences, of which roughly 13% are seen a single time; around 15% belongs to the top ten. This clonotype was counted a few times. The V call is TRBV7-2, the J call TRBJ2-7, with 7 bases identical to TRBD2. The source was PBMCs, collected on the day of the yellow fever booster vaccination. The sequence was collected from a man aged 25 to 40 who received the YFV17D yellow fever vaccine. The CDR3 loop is CASSSRTSEQYF. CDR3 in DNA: TGTGCCAGCAGCTCAAGGACTAGCGAGCAGTACTTC.